What follows are 15 T cell receptor beta chains derived from one specimen sequenced in a study of regulatory T cells. The primer mix had 52 TRBV and 13 TRBJ primers. Assay: immunoSEQ multiplex PCR; the TCRdb copy retains only in-frame clones and omits some. Altogether about 6,100 clones are present, more than 80% being singletons, with the ten largest covering 30% to 35%. The source material was CD8+ T cells sorted from blood. These receptors were obtained from a child under 18 with CD3G deficiency.

CDR3 in amino acids: CASSLPERAGEQYF. The CDR3 coding sequence is TGTGCCAGCAGTTTGCCGGAGAGGGCAGGCGAGCAGTACTTC. V gene TRBV28 combines with J gene TRBJ2-7; TRBD2 might be the D (5 bases). Germline CDR1 and CDR2: MDHEN and SYDVKM. The germline V and J ends were trimmed by 3 bases and 6 bases, with 15 bases remaining between them. The CDR3 spans 14 residues.

The chain is built from TRBV7-9 and TRBJ2-1, with 9 positions matching TRBD2. Per germline, CDR1 SEHNR and CDR2 FQNEAQ (reference sequence). This CDR3 is 15 amino acids long. Trimming took 3 bases from V and 5 from J; bases not matched to a gene: 5. The CDR3 loop is CASSLGGLANNEQFF. The DNA of the CDR3 is TGTGCCAGCAGCTTGGGCGGACTAGCGAACAATGAGCAGTTCTTC.

This clone was counted between two and nine times. The chain carries TRBV4-1 and TRBJ2-7, with 8 bases that match TRBD1. The germline V gene encodes CDR1 MGHRA and CDR2 YSYEKL. V trimming: 4 bases; J trimming: 3 bases; junction bases outside the gene matches: 8. The CDR3 runs to 15 residues. CDR3 loop: CASSLDRGLGYEQYF. The CDR3, as DNA: TGCGCCAGCAGCCTTGACAGGGGATTAGGCTACGAGCAGTACTTC.

The CDR3 nucleotides are TGTGCCAGCAGCTTAGATTGGACCACAGATACGCAGTATTTT. Protein product: CASSLDWTTDTQYF. V and J are TRBV7-9 and TRBJ2-3; no firm D call. CDR3 length equals 14 residues. The germline V gene encodes CDR1 SEHNR and CDR2 FQNEAQ (reference sequence). The germline V and J ends were trimmed by 1 base and 2 bases, with 7 bases remaining between them.

Details on this clone: Other DNA sequences from this sample encode an identical CDR3 as well. The V call is TRBV5-1, the J call TRBJ2-1; TRBD2 agrees at 11 bases. Germline CDR1 and CDR2: SGHRS and YFSETQ. With 5 bases clipped from V and 4 bases from J, the junction kept 2 bases outside the gene matches. The CDR3 contains 14 residues. CDR3 residues: CASSWTSGYNEQFF. In DNA, the CDR3 is TGCGCCAGCAGTTGGACTAGCGGGTACAATGAGCAGTTCTTC.

The genes are TRBV7-9 and TRBJ2-7; 8 bases are a match to TRBD2. Per germline, CDR1 SEHNR and CDR2 FQNEAQ (reference sequence). The junction had 3 bases not matched to a gene; V was cut back by 1 base and J by 7 bases. This CDR3 contains 13 residues. In DNA form, the CDR3 reads TGTGCCAGCAGCTTAGGCAGCGGGAGTGAGCAGTACTTC. Amino acid sequence: CASSLGSGSEQYF.

The chain employs TRBV10-3 and TRBJ2-7, with TRBD1 as a possible D gene (6 bases). Germline loops: CDR1 ENHRY, CDR2 SYGVKD. The length of the CDR3 is 13 residues. V gave up 3 bases and J gave up 3 bases, with 9 bases separating them. The CDR3 sequence is CAISDPGHYEQYF. The CDR3 bases are TGTGCCATCAGTGACCCGGGACACTACGAGCAGTACTTC.

The chain recombines TRBV7-9 with TRBJ2-1; no firm D call. Trimming removed 1 base at V and 6 bases at J, with 7 bases between. Germline V gene lookup returns CDR1 SEHNR and CDR2 FQNEAQ (reference sequence). The CDR3 totals 13 residues. The CDR3 sequence is CASSLGVGNEQFF. The CDR3 DNA is TGTGCCAGCAGCTTAGGTGTCGGCAATGAGCAGTTCTTC.

This clone was found a few times. The chain has TRBV19 and TRBJ2-1; D may correspond to TRBD1 or TRBD2 (5 bases each). This CDR3 comprises 13 residues. Trimming cost V 3 bases and J 5 bases, with 8 bases left between them. Germline V gene data show CDR1 as LNHDA and CDR2 as SQIVND (reference sequence). The CDR3 is CASSIEGNNEQFF. CDR3 in DNA: TGTGCCAGTAGTATTGAGGGGAACAATGAGCAGTTCTTC.

This chain links TRBV6-1 with TRBJ2-1, with D possibly matching TRBD1 (5 bases). The germline V gene has CDR1 MNHNS and CDR2 SASEGT. The CDR3 contains 14 residues. The V end lost 2 bases, the J end lost 2 bases, and 7 bases lay between the germline ends. CDR3 sequence reads: CASSELGAYNEQFF. The CDR3 DNA reads as TGTGCCAGCAGTGAACTAGGGGCCTACAATGAGCAGTTCTTC.

This clone is a singleton in its sample. The rearrangement joins TRBV28 to TRBJ2-7; D call uncertain. CDR1 is MDHEN, CDR2 SYDVKM, per germline. There are 12 residues in the CDR3. V was pared by 5 bases and J by 2 bases, with 7 bases between. The CDR3 loop is CASSPDTYEQYF. The CDR3 DNA reads as TGTGCCAGCAGTCCCGATACCTACGAGCAGTACTTC.

J is TRBJ2-2 and V is TRBV19, with D uncertain. V dropped 4 bases and J dropped 1 base, with 10 bases sitting between them. This CDR3 has 15 residues. Per germline, CDR1 LNHDA and CDR2 SQIVND (reference sequence). The CDR3 bases are TGTGCCAGTAGTAGGTATGGGGTGAACACCGGGGAGCTGTTTTTT. Amino acids: CASSRYGVNTGELFF.

This clone was picked up a small number of times. The sample has other DNA sequences that encode this CDR3 too. The rearrangement joins TRBV7-9 to TRBJ2-1; D is tentatively TRBD1 or TRBD2 (5 bases each). The CDR3 extends over 13 amino acids. V shed 3 bases and J shed 8 bases, with 11 bases lying between them. Germline V lookup: CDR1 SEHNR, CDR2 FQNEAQ (reference sequence). The CDR3 sequence is CASSLGRGDEQFF. The CDR3 DNA follows: TGTGCCAGCAGCTTGGGACGAGGCGATGAGCAGTTCTTC.

This chain connects TRBV5-1 to TRBJ1-2, with a tentative D call TRBD1 (6 bases). This CDR3 has 14 residues. With 0 bases removed from V and 4 bases from J, the gap between germline ends came to 10 bases. In germline, CDR1 is SGHRS, CDR2 YFSETQ. CDR3 sequence reads: CASSLGGHAYGYTF. DNA of the CDR3: TGCGCCAGCAGCTTGGGGGGGCACGCCTATGGCTACACCTTC.

The genes are TRBV29-1 and TRBJ1-1; D uncertain. The CDR3 loop spans 15 amino acids. Germline-derived CDR1 and CDR2 are SQVTM and ANQGSEA. With 1 base removed from V and 1 base from J, the gap between germline ends came to 13 bases. The CDR3 DNA is TGCAGCGTTGAAGGAAAGGGTAAGCCGAACACTGAAGCTTTCTTT. Protein sequence: CSVEGKGKPNTEAFF.